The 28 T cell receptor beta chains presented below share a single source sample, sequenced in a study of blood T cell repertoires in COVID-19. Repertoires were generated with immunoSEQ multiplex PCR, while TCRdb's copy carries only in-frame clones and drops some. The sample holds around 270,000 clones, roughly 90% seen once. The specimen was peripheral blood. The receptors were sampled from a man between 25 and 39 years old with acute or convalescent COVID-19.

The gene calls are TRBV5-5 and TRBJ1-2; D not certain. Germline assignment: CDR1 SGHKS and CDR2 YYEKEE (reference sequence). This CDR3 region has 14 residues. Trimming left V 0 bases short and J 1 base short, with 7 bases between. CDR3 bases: TGTGCCAGCAGCTTGGATCAGATTAACTATGGCTACACCTTC. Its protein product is CASSLDQINYGYTF.

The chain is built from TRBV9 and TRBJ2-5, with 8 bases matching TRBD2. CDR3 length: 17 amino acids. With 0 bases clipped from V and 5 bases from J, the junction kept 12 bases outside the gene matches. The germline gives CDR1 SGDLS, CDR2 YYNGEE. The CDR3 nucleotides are TGTGCCAGCAGCGTAGTTAAAAGGCGGGAGGTGGTGGAGACCCAGTACTTC. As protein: CASSVVKRREVVETQYF.

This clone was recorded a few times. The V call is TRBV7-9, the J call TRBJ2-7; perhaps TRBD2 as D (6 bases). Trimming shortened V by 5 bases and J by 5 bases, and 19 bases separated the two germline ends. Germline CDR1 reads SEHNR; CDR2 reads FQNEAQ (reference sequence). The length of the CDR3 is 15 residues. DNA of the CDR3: TGTGCCAGCAGCCCCGGGACGGACTATGGGGACGAGCAGTACTTC. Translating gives CASSPGTDYGDEQYF.

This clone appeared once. The CDR3 here is CAWNYLETGELFF. Here the CDR3 DNA reads TGTGCCTGGAATTATTTAGAGACCGGGGAGCTGTTTTTT. The rearrangement joins TRBV30 to TRBJ2-2; no clear D. Germline lookup yields CDR1 GTSNPN and CDR2 SVGIG (reference sequence). V was shortened by 4 bases and J by 5 bases, with 11 bases between the two germline ends. CDR3 length: 13 amino acids.

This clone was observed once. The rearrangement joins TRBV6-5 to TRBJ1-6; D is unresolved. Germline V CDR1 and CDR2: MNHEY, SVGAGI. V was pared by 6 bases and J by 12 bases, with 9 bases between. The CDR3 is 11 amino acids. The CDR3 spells CASRKERPLHF. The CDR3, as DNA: TGTGCCAGCAGGAAGGAGAGACCCCTCCACTTT.

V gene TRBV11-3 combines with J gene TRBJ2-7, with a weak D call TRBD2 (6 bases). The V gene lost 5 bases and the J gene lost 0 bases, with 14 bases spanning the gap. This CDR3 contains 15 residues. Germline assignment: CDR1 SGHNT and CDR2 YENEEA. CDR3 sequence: CASSQPGLSSYEQYF. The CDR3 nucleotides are TGTGCCAGCAGCCAACCGGGACTTAGCTCCTACGAGCAGTACTTC.

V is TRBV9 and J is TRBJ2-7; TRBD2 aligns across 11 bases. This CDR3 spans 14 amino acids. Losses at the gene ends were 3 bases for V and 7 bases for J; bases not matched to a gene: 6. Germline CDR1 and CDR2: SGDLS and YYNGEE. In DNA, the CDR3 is TGTGCCAGCAGCGCTACTAGCGGGAGTCGAGAGCAGTACTTC. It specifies CASSATSGSREQYF.

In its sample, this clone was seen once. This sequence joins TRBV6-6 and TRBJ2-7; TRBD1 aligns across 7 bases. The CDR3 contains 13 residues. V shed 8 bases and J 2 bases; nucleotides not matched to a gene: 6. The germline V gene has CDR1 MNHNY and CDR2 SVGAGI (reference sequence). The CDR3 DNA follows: TGTGCCAGCGGTAGGGACAGTACCTACGAGCAGTACTTC. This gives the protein CASGRDSTYEQYF.

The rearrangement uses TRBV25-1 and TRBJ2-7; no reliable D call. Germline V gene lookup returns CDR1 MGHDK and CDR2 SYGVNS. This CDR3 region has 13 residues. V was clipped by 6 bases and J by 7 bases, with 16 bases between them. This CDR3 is CASRRPLTGEQYF. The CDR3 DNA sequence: TGTGCCAGCAGAAGGCCTCTCACGGGTGAGCAGTACTTC.

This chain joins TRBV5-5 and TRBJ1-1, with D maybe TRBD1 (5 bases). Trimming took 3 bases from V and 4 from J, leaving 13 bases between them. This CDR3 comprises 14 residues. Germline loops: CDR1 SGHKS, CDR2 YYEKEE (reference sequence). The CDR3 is CASSSLNRGTEAFF. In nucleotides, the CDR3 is TGTGCCAGCAGCTCCTTAAATAGGGGCACTGAAGCTTTCTTT.

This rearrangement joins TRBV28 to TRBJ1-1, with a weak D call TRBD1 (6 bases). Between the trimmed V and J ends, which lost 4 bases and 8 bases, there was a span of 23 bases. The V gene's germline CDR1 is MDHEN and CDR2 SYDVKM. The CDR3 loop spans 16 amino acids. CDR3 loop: CASSSSALGGFMEAFF. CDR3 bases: TGTGCCAGCAGTTCCTCCGCTTTAGGGGGATTTATGGAAGCTTTCTTT.

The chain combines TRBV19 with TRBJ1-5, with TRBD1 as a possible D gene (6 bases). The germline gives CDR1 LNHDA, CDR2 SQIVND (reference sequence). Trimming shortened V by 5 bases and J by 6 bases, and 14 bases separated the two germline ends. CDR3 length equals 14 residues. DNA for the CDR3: TGTGCCAGTAGTTGGACAGCCCAGGGTCAGCCCCAGCATTTT. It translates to CASSWTAQGQPQHF.

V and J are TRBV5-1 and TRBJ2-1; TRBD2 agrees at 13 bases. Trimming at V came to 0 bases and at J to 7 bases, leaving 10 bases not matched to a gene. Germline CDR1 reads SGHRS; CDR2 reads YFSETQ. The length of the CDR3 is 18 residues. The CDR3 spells CASSLEGLAGLGRNEQFF. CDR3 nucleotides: TGCGCCAGCAGCTTGGAGGGACTAGCGGGGCTAGGGAGGAATGAGCAGTTCTTC.

CDR3 nucleotides: TGTGCCAGCAGCCCGGGGGGGTATCGCACAGATACGCAGTATTTT. This gives the protein CASSPGGYRTDTQYF. V is TRBV6-2 or TRBV6-3 and J is TRBJ2-3; 8 positions match TRBD2. This CDR3 spans 15 amino acids. The germline V gene encodes CDR1 MNHEY and CDR2 SVGEGT. V shed 6 bases, J shed 1 base, and the junction held 6 bases outside the gene matches.

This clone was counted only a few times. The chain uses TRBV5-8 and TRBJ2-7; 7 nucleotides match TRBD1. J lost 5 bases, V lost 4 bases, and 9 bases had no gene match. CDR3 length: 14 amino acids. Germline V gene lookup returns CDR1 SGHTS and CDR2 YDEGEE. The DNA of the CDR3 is TGTGCCAGCAGCCGATTAGGACAGGTTGACGAGCAGTACTTC. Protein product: CASSRLGQVDEQYF.

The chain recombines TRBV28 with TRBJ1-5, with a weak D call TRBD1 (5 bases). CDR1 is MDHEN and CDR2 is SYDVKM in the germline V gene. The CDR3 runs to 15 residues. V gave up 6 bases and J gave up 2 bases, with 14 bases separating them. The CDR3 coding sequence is TGTGCCAGCAGAACAGGAACTTGGGGCAATCAGCCCCAGCATTTT. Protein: CASRTGTWGNQPQHF.

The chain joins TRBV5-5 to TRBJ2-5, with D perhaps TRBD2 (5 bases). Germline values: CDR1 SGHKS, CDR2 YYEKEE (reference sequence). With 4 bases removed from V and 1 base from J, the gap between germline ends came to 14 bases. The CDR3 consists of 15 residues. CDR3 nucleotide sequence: TGTGCCAGCAGCACCCGGGGTGGGAGCCAAGAGACCCAGTACTTC. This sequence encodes CASSTRGGSQETQYF.

CDR3 in amino acids: CATSSEGRRNQPQHF. The CDR3 DNA reads TGTGCCACCTCAAGTGAGGGCCGACGCAATCAGCCCCAGCATTTT. The chain couples TRBV19 to TRBJ1-5; D is uncertain. The length of the CDR3 is 15 residues. CDR1 LNHDA and CDR2 SQIVND come from the germline V gene (reference sequence). Between the trimmed V and J ends, which lost 10 bases and 2 bases, there was a span of 18 bases.

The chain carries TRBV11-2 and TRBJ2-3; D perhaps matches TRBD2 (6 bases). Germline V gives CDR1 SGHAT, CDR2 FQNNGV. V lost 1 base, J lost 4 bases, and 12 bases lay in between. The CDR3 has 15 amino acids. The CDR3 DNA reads TGTGCCAGCAGCTTAGTTGCGGGGAACCCAGATACGCAGTATTTT. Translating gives CASSLVAGNPDTQYF. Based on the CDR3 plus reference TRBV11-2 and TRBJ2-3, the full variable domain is EAGVAQSPRYKIIEKRQSVAFWCNPISGHATLYWYQQILGQGPKLLIQFQNNGVVDDSQLPKDRFSAERLKGVDSTLKIQPAKLEDSAVYLCASSLVAGNPDTQYFGPGTRLTVL.

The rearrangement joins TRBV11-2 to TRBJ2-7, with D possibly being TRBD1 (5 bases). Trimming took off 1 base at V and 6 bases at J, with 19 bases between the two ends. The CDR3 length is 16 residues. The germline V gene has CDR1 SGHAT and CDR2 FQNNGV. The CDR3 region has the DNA TGTGCCAGCAGCTTAGGGCGGCGGCAGGGTACGGCCGAGCAGTACTTC. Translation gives CASSLGRRQGTAEQYF.

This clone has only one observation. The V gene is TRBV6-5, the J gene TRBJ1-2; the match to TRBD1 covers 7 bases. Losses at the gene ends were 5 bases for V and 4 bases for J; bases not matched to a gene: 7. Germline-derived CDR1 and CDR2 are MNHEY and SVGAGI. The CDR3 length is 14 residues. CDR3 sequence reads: CASSRGPYSYGYTF. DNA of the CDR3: TGTGCCAGCAGTAGGGGGCCCTACAGCTATGGCTACACCTTC.

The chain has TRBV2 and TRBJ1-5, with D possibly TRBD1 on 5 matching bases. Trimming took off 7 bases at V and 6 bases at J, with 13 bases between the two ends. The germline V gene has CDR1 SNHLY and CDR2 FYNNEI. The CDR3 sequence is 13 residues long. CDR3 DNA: TGTGCCAGCACCTCTCTGGGGGGTCAGCCCCAGCATTTT. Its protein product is CASTSLGGQPQHF.

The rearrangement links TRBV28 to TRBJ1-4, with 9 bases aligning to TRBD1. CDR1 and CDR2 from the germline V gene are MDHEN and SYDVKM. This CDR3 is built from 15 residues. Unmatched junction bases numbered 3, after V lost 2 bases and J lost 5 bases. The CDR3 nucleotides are TGTGCCAGCAGTTTACGCGGGACAGGGAATGAAAAACTGTTTTTT. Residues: CASSLRGTGNEKLFF.

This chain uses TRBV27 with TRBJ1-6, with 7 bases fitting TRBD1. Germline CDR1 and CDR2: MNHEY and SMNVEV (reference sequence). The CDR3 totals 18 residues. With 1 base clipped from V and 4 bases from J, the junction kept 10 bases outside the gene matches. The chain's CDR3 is CASSLFRTGLEYNSPLHF. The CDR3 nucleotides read TGTGCCAGCAGTTTATTTAGGACAGGATTGGAGTATAATTCACCCCTCCACTTT.

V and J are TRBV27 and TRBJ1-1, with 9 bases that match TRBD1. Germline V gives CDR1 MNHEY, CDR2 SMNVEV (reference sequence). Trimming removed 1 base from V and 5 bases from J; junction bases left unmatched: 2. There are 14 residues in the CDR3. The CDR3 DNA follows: TGTGCCAGCAGTTTATTTGGACAGGGGACTGAAGCTTTCTTT. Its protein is CASSLFGQGTEAFF.

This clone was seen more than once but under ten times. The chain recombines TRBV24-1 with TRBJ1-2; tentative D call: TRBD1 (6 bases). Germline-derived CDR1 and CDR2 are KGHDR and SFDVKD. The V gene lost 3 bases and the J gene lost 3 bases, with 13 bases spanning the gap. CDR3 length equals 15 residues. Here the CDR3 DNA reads TGTGCCACCAGTGATCACAGGGCCGCTTACTATGGCTACACCTTC. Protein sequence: CATSDHRAAYYGYTF.

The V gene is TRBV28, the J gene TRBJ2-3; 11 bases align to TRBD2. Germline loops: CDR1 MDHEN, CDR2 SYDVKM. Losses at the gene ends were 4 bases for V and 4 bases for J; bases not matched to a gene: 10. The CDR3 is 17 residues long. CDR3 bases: TGTGCCAGCAGTTCGGATTTACTAGCGGGAGTCGCAGATACGCAGTATTTT. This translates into CASSSDLLAGVADTQYF. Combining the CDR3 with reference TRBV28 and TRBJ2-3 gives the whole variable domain DVKVTQSSRYLVKRTGEKVFLECVQDMDHENMFWYRQDPGLGLRLIYFSYDVKMKEKGDIPEGYSVSREKKERFSLILESASTNQTSMYLCASSSDLLAGVADTQYFGPGTRLTVL.

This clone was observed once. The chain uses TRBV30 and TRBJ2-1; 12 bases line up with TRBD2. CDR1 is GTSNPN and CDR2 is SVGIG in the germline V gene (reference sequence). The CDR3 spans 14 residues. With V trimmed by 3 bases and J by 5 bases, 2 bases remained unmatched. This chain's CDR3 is CAWRRLAGDNEQFF. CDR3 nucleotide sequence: TGTGCCTGGAGGAGACTAGCGGGGGACAATGAGCAGTTCTTC.